This T cell receptor beta chain stems from a study of T cells after yellow fever vaccination. Overall study findings and caveats: Few clonotypes appeared in both CD4 and CD8 compartments. Contaminants from the bulk population, in the form of abundant clonotypes, could be found in FACS-sorted repertoires. On re-exposure, the response was weaker but peaked faster, at day 5 versus 15.

TCRdb reprocessed the 5' RACE reads via MiXCR and lists one record per CDR3 protein. The data show about 300,000 distinct CDR3 sequences, with around 6.8% seen just once and 18% held by the top ten. With 6 bases removed from V and 1 base from J, the gap between germline ends came to 12 bases. This CDR3 spans 14 amino acids. Germline lookup yields CDR1 MNHEY and CDR2 SVGEGT. This clonotype was seen a few times. Its antigen is still unknown. This receptor was taken from a man younger than 30 who received the YFV17D yellow fever vaccine. V is TRBV6-2 or TRBV6-3 and J is TRBJ1-1, with D perhaps TRBD1 (5 bases). The sequenced sample was PBMCs, obtained about 49 days after the first yellow fever vaccination. CDR3 loop: CASRDTRRNTEAFF. CDR3 DNA: TGTGCCAGCAGGGACACCCGCAGGAACACTGAAGCTTTCTTT.